The sequence of this T cell receptor beta chain was determined in a study of blood T cell repertoires in COVID-19. Study information: The samples span acute and convalescent COVID-19 from the United States, Italy and Spain. T cells, B-cell-depleted T cells, or PBMCs provided the cDNA or gDNA that served as material.

Trimming removed 3 bases from V and 8 bases from J, with 9 bases in between. Germline loops: CDR1 SGHNT, CDR2 YYREEE (reference sequence). The CDR3 is made up of 13 amino acids. In the original workflow: Amplification of reference gene primers provided the estimated nucleated cell counts. Libraries were prepared by immunoSEQ multiplex PCR; TCRdb keeps only in-frame clonotypes and omits some of them. The V and J calls and the clone size are those of that table, but D and trimming were determined from the DNA. Of about 92,000 clones in the sample, roughly nine tenths were seen once. The chain combines TRBV5-4 with TRBJ1-6; a weak D match, TRBD1 (6 bases). Sequenced sample: peripheral blood. The sequence derives from a human donor with active COVID-19. The donor label of this sample is uncertain. The CDR3: CASSSNRDSPLHF. DNA of the CDR3: TGTGCCAGCAGCTCGAACAGGGATTCACCCCTCCACTTT.